The entry that follows covers one T cell receptor beta chain sequence. The antigen remains undetermined. This entry is derived from a study of vaccination effects on CD4 cells after COVID-19. Study details: Samples gathered post-vaccine arrived a median of 72 days past the second dose.

Notes on the study in general: Infection- and vaccine-induced clones contracted markedly late after vaccination.

The CDR3 spans 15 residues. Germline assignment: CDR1 LNHDA and CDR2 SQIVND (reference sequence). Between the trimmed V and J ends, which lost 6 bases and 2 bases, there was a span of 16 bases. Measured with immunoSEQ multiplex PCR; TCRdb has only the in-frame clones, and not every one. Of 20,000 to 30,000 clones detected, around 63% appear once; the ten largest clones hold around 8.4%. Within the ViraFEST assay, antigen-specific CD4+ T cells underwent expansion with viral peptide pools prior to sequencing. Culturing for roughly 10 days preceded CD4+ T cell isolation. The cohort was immunized with two doses of either the BNT162b2 or mRNA-1273 vaccine.

The receptor was isolated from a human donor who received a COVID-19 vaccine. The chain is built from TRBV19 and TRBJ1-2; D is uncertain. This specimen consisted of CD4+ T cells from PBMCs cultured with SARS-CoV-2 spike peptides, obtained after COVID-19 vaccination. This CDR3 reads CASRRDGFVNYGYTF. For the CDR3, the DNA is TGTGCCAGTAGAAGAGACGGTTTCGTCAACTATGGCTACACCTTC.